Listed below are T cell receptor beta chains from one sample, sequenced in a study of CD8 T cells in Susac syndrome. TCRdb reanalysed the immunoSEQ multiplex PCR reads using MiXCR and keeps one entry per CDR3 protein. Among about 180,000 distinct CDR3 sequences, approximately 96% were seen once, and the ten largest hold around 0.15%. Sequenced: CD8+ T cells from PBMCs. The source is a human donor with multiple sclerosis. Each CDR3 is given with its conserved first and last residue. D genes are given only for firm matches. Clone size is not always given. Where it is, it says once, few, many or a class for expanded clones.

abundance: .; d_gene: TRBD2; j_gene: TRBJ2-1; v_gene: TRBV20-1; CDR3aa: CSARDRLGLEIHEQFF; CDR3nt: TGCAGTGCTAGAGATCGGTTAGGACTAGAGATCCATGAGCAGTTCTTC
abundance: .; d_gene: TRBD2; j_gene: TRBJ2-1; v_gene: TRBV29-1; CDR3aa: CSVASGGDSYNEQFF; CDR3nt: TGCAGCGTGGCTAGCGGGGGGGACTCCTACAATGAGCAGTTCTTC
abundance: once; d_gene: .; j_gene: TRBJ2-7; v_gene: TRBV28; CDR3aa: CASSPTDRGTSYEQYF; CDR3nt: TGTGCCAGCAGCCCAACCGACAGAGGTACTTCCTACGAGCAGTACTTC
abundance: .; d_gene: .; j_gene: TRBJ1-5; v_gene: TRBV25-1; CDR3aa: CASSERGSNQPQHF; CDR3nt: TGTGCCAGCAGTGAACGGGGTAGCAATCAGCCCCAGCATTTT
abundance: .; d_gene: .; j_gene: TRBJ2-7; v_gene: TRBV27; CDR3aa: CASSFIGTRDEQYF; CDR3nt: TGTGCCAGCAGTTTTATAGGGACACGCGACGAGCAGTACTTC
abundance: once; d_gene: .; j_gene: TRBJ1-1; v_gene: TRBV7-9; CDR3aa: CASSSDSWDTEAFF; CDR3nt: TGTGCCAGCAGCTCGGACAGCTGGGACACTGAAGCTTTCTTT
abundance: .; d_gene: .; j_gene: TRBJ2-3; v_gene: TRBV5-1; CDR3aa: CASSGMGADTQYF; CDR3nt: TGCGCCAGCAGTGGGATGGGCGCAGATACGCAGTATTTT
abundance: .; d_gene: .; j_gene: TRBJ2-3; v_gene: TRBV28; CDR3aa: CASSFRDSTDTQYF; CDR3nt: TGTGCCAGCAGTTTTCGGGACAGCACAGATACGCAGTATTTT
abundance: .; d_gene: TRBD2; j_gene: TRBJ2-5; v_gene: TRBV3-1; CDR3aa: CASSQVSGRAQETQYF; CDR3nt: TGTGCCAGCAGCCAAGTAAGCGGGAGGGCTCAAGAGACCCAGTACTTC
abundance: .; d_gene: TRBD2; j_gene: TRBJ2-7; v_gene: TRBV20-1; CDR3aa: CSAPGTSSYEQYF; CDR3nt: TGCAGTGCTCCCGGGACTAGCTCCTACGAGCAGTACTTC
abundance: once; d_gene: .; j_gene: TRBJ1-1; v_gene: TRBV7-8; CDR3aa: CASSSGRMNTEAFF; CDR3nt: TGTGCCAGCAGCTCGGGACGGATGAACACTGAAGCTTTCTTT
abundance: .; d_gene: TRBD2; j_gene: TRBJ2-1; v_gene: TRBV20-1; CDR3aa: CSARAGGLAGEGSYNEQFF; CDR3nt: TGCAGTGCTAGAGCCGGGGGACTAGCAGGAGAGGGATCCTACAATGAGCAGTTCTTC
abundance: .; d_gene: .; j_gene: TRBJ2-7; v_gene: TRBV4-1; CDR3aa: CASSIPLKPFEQYF; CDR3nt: TGCGCCAGCAGTATTCCCCTGAAGCCGTTCGAGCAGTACTTC
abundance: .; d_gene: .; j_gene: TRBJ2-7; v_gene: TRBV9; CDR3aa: CASSVGGALSPYEQYF; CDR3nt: TGTGCCAGCAGCGTAGGGGGGGCCCTCAGCCCCTACGAGCAGTACTTC
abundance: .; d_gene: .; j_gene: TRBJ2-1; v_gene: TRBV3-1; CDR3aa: CASSQDKEFTNEQFF; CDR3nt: TGTGCCAGCAGCCAAGATAAGGAGTTTACCAATGAGCAGTTCTTC
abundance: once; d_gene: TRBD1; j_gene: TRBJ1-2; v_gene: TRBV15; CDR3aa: CATSSREGTDIYGYTF; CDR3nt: TGTGCCACCAGCAGTCGGGAGGGGACAGACATCTATGGCTACACCTTC
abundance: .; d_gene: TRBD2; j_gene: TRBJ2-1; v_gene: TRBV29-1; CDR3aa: CSVEGYQRGLYNEQFF; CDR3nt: TGCAGCGTTGAAGGATACCAGCGGGGCCTCTACAATGAGCAGTTCTTC
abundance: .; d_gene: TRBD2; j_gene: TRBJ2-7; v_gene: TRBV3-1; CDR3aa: CASSQERTSGRAIYEQYF; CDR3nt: TGTGCCAGCAGCCAAGAACGGACTAGCGGGAGGGCCATCTACGAGCAGTACTTC
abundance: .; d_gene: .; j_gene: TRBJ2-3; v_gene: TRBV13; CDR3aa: CASSLRLSVRPDTQYF; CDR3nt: TGTGCCAGCAGCTTACGTCTCAGTGTTAGGCCAGATACGCAGTATTTT
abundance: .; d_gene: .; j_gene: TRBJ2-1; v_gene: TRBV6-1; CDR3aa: CASMELGEQFF; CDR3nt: TGTGCCAGCATGGAGCTTGGTGAGCAGTTCTTC
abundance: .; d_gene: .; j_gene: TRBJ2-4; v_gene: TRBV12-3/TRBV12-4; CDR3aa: CASTPFGTSPGPAKNIQYF; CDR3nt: TGTGCCAGCACTCCTTTCGGGACCTCACCGGGGCCAGCCAAAAACATTCAGTACTTC
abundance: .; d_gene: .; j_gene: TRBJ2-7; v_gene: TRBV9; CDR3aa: CASSRGAYSYEQYF; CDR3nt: TGTGCCAGCAGTCGTGGGGCTTACTCCTACGAGCAGTACTTC
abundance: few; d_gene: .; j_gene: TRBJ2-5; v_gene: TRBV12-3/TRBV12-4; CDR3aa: CASSLLGETQYF; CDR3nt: TGTGCCAGCAGTTTATTAGGAGAGACCCAGTACTTC
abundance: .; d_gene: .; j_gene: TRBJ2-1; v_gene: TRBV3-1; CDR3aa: CASSRGGYEQFF; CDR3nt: TGTGCCAGCAGCCGAGGGGGGTATGAGCAGTTCTTC
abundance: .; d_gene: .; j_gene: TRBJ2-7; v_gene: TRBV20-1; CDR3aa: CSAKGLDSYEQYF; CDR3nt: TGCAGTGCTAAGGGACTTGATTCCTACGAGCAGTACTTC
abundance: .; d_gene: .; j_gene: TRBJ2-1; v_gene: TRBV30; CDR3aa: CAWGAQGFGEQFF; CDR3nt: TGTGCCTGGGGGGCCCAGGGATTTGGCGAGCAGTTCTTC
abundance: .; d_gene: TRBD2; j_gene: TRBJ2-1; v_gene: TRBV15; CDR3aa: CATSQTLAGGYNEQFF; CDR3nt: TGTGCCACCAGCCAGACCTTAGCGGGCGGCTACAATGAGCAGTTCTTC
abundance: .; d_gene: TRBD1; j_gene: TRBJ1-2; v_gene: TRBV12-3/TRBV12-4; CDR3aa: CASSSALTGAVGGYTF; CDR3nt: TGTGCCAGCAGTTCAGCCCTCACAGGGGCGGTGGGTGGCTACACCTTC
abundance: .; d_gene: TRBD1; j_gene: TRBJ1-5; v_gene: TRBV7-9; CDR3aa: CASSSQGAARNQPQHF; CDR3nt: TGTGCCAGCAGCTCCCAGGGGGCTGCTAGGAATCAGCCCCAGCATTTT
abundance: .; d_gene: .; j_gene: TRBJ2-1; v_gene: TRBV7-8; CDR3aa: CASSTPPELPGDEQFF; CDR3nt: TGTGCCAGCAGCACCCCCCCGGAACTACCGGGGGATGAGCAGTTCTTC
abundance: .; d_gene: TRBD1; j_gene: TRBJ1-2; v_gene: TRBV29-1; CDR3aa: CSVETDRENGYTF; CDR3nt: TGCAGCGTTGAGACGGACAGGGAAAATGGCTACACCTTC
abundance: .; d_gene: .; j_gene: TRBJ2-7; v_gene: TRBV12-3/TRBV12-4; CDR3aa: CASSFSATYEQYF; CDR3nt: TGTGCCAGCAGTTTTTCGGCGACCTACGAGCAGTACTTC
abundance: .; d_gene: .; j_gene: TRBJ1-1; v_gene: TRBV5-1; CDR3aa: CASSPPGNNEAFF; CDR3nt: TGCGCCAGCAGCCCGCCAGGGAATAATGAAGCTTTCTTT
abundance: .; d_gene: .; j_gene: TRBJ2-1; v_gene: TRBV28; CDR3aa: CASSLFGTMPSSYNEQFF; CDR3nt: TGTGCCAGCAGCCTTTTCGGGACAATGCCAAGCTCCTACAATGAGCAGTTCTTC
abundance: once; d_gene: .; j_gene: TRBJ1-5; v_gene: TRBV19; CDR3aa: CASRPSEASNQPQHF; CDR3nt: TGTGCCAGTAGGCCTAGCGAGGCAAGCAATCAGCCCCAGCATTTT
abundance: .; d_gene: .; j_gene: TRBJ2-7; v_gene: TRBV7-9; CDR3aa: CASSLPGLHEQYF; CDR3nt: TGTGCCAGCAGCTTACCGGGACTTCACGAGCAGTACTTC
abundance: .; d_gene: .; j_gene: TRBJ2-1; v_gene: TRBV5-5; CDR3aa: CASSHYKNNEQFF; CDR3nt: TGTGCCAGCAGCCACTATAAGAACAATGAGCAGTTCTTC
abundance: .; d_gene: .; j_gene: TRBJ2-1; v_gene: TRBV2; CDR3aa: CASSEWGNSYNEQFF; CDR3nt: TGTGCCAGCAGTGAGTGGGGAAACTCCTACAATGAGCAGTTCTTC
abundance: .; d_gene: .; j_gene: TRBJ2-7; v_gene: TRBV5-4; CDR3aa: CASSLQGKPYEQYF; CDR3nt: TGTGCCAGCAGCTTGCAAGGGAAGCCCTACGAGCAGTACTTC
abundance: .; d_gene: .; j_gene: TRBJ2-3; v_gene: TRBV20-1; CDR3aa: CSASDTTDTQYF; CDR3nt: TGCAGTGCTTCCGACACCACAGATACGCAGTATTTT
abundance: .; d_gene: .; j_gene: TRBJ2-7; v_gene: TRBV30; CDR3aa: CAWMDRDHYEQYF; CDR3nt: TGTGCCTGGATGGACAGAGACCATTACGAGCAGTACTTC
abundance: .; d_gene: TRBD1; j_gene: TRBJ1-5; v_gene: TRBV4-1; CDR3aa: CASSHPGQALQPQHF; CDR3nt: TGCGCCAGCAGCCATCCCGGACAGGCACTCCAGCCCCAGCATTTT
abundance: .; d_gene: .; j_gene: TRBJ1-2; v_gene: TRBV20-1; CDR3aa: CSATAPGPGYTF; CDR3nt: TGCAGTGCTACTGCCCCAGGGCCCGGCTACACCTTC
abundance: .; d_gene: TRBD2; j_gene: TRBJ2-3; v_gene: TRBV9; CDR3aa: CASSVTGLMADTQYF; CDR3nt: TGTGCCAGCAGCGTGACGGGACTAATGGCAGATACGCAGTATTTT
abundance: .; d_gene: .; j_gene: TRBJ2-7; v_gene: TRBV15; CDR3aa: CATSKARNYEQYF; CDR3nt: TGTGCCACCAGCAAGGCCAGGAATTACGAGCAGTACTTC
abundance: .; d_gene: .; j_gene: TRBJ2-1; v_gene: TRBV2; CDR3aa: CARRDKLKYNEQFF; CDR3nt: TGTGCCAGACGCGACAAGCTGAAGTACAATGAGCAGTTCTTC
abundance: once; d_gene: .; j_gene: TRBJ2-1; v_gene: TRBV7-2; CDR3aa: CASSSSPGTTYNEQFF; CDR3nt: TGTGCCAGCAGCTCGAGTCCCGGGACGACCTACAATGAGCAGTTCTTC
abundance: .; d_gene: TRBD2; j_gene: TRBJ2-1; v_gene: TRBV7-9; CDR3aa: CASSFIAGGDNEQFF; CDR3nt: TGTGCCAGCAGCTTTATAGCGGGAGGTGACAATGAGCAGTTCTTC
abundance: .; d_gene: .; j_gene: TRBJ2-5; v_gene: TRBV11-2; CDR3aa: CASSLQGWETQYF; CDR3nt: TGTGCCAGCAGCCTACAGGGTTGGGAGACCCAGTACTTC